Listed below are T cell receptor beta chains from one sample, sequenced in a study of blood T cell repertoires in COVID-19. The method was immunoSEQ multiplex PCR; TCRdb's version includes in-frame clones alone and lacks a portion of them. The sample includes some 200,000 clones, 84% of them seen just once. Sequences were obtained from peripheral blood. These receptors were taken from a woman in her fifties or sixties with active or convalescent COVID-19. Both conserved end residues are part of each CDR3. Each record gives: V gene, clone size, D gene, J gene, CDR3 DNA, CDR3 protein. The D gene is left open where the match is weak. Size values are once, few and many counts, or a class for expanded clones, and some rows have none.

TRBV28,NA,TRBD1,TRBJ1-5,TGTGCCAGCAGTTACAGACAGGGAATCAATCAGCCCCAGCATTTT,CASSYRQGINQPQHF
TRBV3-1/TRBV3-2,once,TRBD1,TRBJ2-5,TGTGCCAGCAGCCACAACAGGGGTGAGACCCAGTACTTC,CASSHNRGETQYF
TRBV28,NA,NA,TRBJ1-1,TGTGCCAGCAGCGCGGGAGGACGGCCTTTGAACACTGAAGCTTTCTTT,CASSAGGRPLNTEAFF
TRBV7-3,NA,NA,TRBJ2-5,TGTGCCAGCAGCTTATTTGGCCCCCAGGAGACCCAGTACTTC,CASSLFGPQETQYF
TRBV3-1/TRBV3-2,NA,NA,TRBJ1-2,TGTGCCAGCAGCCAAGCACCAGGGACTAACTATGGCTACACCTTC,CASSQAPGTNYGYTF
TRBV7-9,NA,NA,TRBJ1-1,TGTGCCAGCAGCTTAATAGGGGCCGGCCCTGAAGCTTTCTTT,CASSLIGAGPEAFF
TRBV5-6,NA,TRBD2,TRBJ2-3,TGTGCCAGCAGCGGAGCGGGAGAGGCAGATACGCAGTATTTT,CASSGAGEADTQYF
TRBV28,NA,TRBD1,TRBJ1-4,TGTGCCAGCAGGCCCATCCGGGACAGGGGGCCGGGGGCTAATGAAAAACTGTTTTTT,CASRPIRDRGPGANEKLFF
TRBV3-1/TRBV3-2,NA,NA,TRBJ2-6,TGTGCCAGCAGCCAAGATCCCAGGATCTCTGGGGCCAACGTCCTGACTTTC,CASSQDPRISGANVLTF
TRBV2,NA,NA,TRBJ2-1,TGTGCCAGCAGTGAATCGGGTAGTCCGGCTGTATGGAATGAGCAGTTCTTC,CASSESGSPAVWNEQFF
TRBV27,NA,NA,TRBJ1-4,TGTGCCAGCAGCAGACGGGCTAATGAAAAACTGTTTTTT,CASSRRANEKLFF